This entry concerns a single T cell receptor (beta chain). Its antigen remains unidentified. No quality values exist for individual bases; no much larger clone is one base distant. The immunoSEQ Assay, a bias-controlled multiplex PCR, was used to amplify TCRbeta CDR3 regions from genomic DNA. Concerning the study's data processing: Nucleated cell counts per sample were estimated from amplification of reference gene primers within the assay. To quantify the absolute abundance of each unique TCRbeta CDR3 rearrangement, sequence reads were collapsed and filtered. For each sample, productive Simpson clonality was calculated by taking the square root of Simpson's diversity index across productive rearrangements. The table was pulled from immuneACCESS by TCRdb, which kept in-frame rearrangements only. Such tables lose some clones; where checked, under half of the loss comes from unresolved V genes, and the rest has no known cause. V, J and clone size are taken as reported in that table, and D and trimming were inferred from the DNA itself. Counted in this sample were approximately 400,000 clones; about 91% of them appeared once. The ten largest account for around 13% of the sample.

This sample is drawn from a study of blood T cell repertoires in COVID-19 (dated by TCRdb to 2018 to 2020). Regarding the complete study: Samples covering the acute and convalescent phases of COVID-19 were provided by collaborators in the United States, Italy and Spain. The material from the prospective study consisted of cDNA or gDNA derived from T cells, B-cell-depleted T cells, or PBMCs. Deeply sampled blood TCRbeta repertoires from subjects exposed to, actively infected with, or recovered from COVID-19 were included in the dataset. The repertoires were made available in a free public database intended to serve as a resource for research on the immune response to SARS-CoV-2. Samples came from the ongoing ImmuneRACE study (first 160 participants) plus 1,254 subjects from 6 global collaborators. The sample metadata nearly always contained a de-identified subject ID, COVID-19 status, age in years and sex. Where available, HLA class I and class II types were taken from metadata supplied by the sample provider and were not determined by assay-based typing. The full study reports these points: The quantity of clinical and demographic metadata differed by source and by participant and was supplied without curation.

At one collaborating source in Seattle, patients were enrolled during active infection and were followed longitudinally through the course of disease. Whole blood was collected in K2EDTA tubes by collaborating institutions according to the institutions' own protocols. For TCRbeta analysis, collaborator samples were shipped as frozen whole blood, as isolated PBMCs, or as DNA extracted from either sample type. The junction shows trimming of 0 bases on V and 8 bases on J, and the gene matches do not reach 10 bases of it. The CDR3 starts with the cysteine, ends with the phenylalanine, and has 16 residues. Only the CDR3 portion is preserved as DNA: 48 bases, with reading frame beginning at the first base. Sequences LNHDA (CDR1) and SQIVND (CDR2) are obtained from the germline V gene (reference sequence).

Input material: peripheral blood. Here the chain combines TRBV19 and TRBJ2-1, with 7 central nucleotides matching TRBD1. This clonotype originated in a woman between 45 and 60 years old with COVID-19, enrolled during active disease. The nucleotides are TGTGCCAGTAGTATAGATCGACAGGGCCGTCGGGATGAGCAGTTCTTC. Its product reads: CASSIDRQGRRDEQFF.